This TCR beta chain originates from a study of CD8 T cells in ankylosing spondylitis. This CDR3 has 12 residues. CDR1 is SEHNR and CDR2 is FQNEAQ in the germline V gene (reference sequence). The V end lost 8 bases, the J end lost 7 bases, and 11 bases lay between the germline ends. A single record per CDR3 protein comes from TCRdb applying MiXCR to the 5' RACE reads. Among roughly 220,000 distinct CDR3 sequences, around 20% were seen once, and the ten largest hold about two fifths. General study results and limits: Seemingly characteristic of ankylosing spondylitis blood was a TCR beta motif consisting of roughly 8 highly homologous variants. The study looked at matched synovial fluid samples from ankylosing spondylitis patients. Disease-linked clones were reported to be significantly enriched there.

Of note for this clonotype: The antigen remains unidentified.

What was sequenced was blood, either unsorted or a sorted T cell fraction (not recorded which). V gene TRBV7-9 combines with J gene TRBJ2-2; D may be TRBD1 (6 bases). This receptor was obtained from a male donor with ankylosing spondylitis. CDR3 loop: CASLGANGELFF. CDR3 sequence (DNA): TGTGCCAGCCTGGGGGCGAACGGGGAGCTGTTTTTT.